The 5 T cell receptor beta chains below all came from one sample that was sequenced in a study of blood T cell repertoires in COVID-19. Only in-frame clones appear in the TCRdb table, and some are missing; sequencing was by immunoSEQ multiplex PCR. The top ten clones hold under 3.5% of a sample with some 310,000 clones, roughly 88% of them seen once. Sequenced input: peripheral blood. The source of these receptors is a woman between 25 and 40 years old with COVID-19, enrolled during active disease.

The chain links TRBV5-6 to TRBJ2-6, with D possibly matching TRBD1 (5 bases). The CDR3 covers 15 residues. Germline V CDR1 and CDR2: SGHDT, YYEEEE. The V end lost 1 base, the J end lost 5 bases, and 10 bases lay between the germline ends. The CDR3 protein is CASSLRQGWANVLTF. In DNA, the CDR3 is TGTGCCAGCAGCTTGAGGCAGGGATGGGCCAACGTCCTGACTTTC. Filled out from reference TRBV5-6 and TRBJ2-6, the complete variable domain reads DAGVTQSPTHLIKTRGQQVTLRCSPKSGHDTVSWYQQALGQGPQFIFQYYEEEERQRGNFPDRFSGHQFPNYSSELNVNALLLGDSALYLCASSLRQGWANVLTFGAGSRLTVL.

In this sample, this clone turned up a few times. V and J are TRBV5-5 and TRBJ2-2; D might be TRBD1 (7 bases). Germline V gives CDR1 SGHKS, CDR2 YYEKEE (reference sequence). V was clipped by 9 bases and J by 8 bases, with 17 bases between them. The CDR3 is made up of 13 amino acids. CDR3 sequence (DNA): TGTGCCACCGGGAGACAGGGATCGGGGGAGCTGTTTTTT. Protein sequence: CATGRQGSGELFF.

This chain links TRBV5-1 with TRBJ2-2; 14 bases fit TRBD2. The CDR3 is 16 residues long. Germline CDR1 reads SGHRS; CDR2 reads YFSETQ. V trimming: 1 base; J trimming: 7 bases; junction bases outside the gene matches: 3. The CDR3 DNA follows: TGCGCCAGCAGCTTGCGGACTAGCGGGAGGAGCGGGGAGCTGTTTTTT. Protein: CASSLRTSGRSGELFF.

This rearrangement joins TRBV4-2 to TRBJ2-1, with D tentatively TRBD1 (6 bases). The CDR3 runs to 16 residues. V was trimmed by 0 bases and J by 0 bases, leaving 9 bases between them. The germline V gene has CDR1 LGHNA and CDR2 YNFKEQ. For the CDR3, the DNA is TGTGCCAGCAGCCAAGATGAGGGGGTCTCCTACAATGAGCAGTTCTTC. Translating gives CASSQDEGVSYNEQFF.

Written as DNA, the CDR3 is TGTGCCAGCAGCGTTACAGGGGTTCAGGAGACCCAGTACTTC. Protein: CASSVTGVQETQYF. V and J are TRBV5-6 and TRBJ2-5, with 7 bases fitting TRBD1. V lost 4 bases and J lost 5; bases outside the gene matches: 8. This CDR3 is built from 14 residues. Per germline, CDR1 SGHDT and CDR2 YYEEEE.